Listed below are T cell receptor beta chains from one sample, sequenced in a study of blood T cells in healthy people across ages. TCRdb reanalysed the 5' RACE reads using MiXCR and keeps one entry per CDR3 protein. The table records 650,000 to 700,000 distinct CDR3 sequences, about 50% of them present only once. The sample comprised blood. The receptors come from a woman of 80 years or more in good health. The CDR3 runs from the conserved cysteine through the conserved F or W. A D gene is named only where the DNA matches it firmly. Only part of the rows carry a size: once, few, many, or a class if the clone is expanded.

CDR3 protein: CASSPAHSNEKLFF; CDR3 DNA: TGTGCCAGCTCACCAGCCCACTCCAATGAAAAACTGTTTTTT; clone size: .; CDR3 length: 14; V gene: TRBV18; D gene: .; J gene: TRBJ1-4
CDR3 protein: CASSSGSNNEQFF; CDR3 DNA: TGTGCCAGCAGCTCTGGGAGCAACAATGAGCAGTTCTTC; clone size: .; CDR3 length: 13; V gene: TRBV7-3; D gene: .; J gene: TRBJ2-1
CDR3 protein: CASSFRDLGHSETQYF; CDR3 DNA: TGTGCCAGCAGTTTCCGGGATCTAGGACATTCAGAGACCCAGTACTTC; clone size: .; CDR3 length: 16; V gene: TRBV12-3/TRBV12-4; D gene: .; J gene: TRBJ2-5
CDR3 protein: CASSQPGVGAEAFF; CDR3 DNA: TGTGCCAGCAGCCAACCTGGGGTAGGCGCTGAAGCTTTCTTT; clone size: .; CDR3 length: 14; V gene: TRBV3-1; D gene: .; J gene: TRBJ1-1
CDR3 protein: CSAPVWTGQETQYF; CDR3 DNA: TGCAGTGCTCCAGTATGGACAGGGCAAGAGACCCAGTACTTC; clone size: .; CDR3 length: 14; V gene: TRBV20-1; D gene: TRBD1; J gene: TRBJ2-5
CDR3 protein: CSSQVTGVSPDTQYF; CDR3 DNA: TGCAGCTCACAGGTCACCGGGGTTAGCCCAGATACGCAGTATTTT; clone size: .; CDR3 length: 15; V gene: TRBV20-1; D gene: .; J gene: TRBJ2-3
CDR3 protein: CASSRLGQGDLEQFF; CDR3 DNA: TGTGCCAGCAGTCGCCTGGGACAGGGGGATCTTGAGCAGTTCTTC; clone size: .; CDR3 length: 15; V gene: TRBV28; D gene: TRBD1; J gene: TRBJ2-1
CDR3 protein: CSATTRLLNSPLHF; CDR3 DNA: TGCAGTGCCACCACTCGACTCCTTAATTCACCCCTCCACTTT; clone size: .; CDR3 length: 14; V gene: TRBV20-1; D gene: .; J gene: TRBJ1-6
CDR3 protein: CASSIPFTDTQYF; CDR3 DNA: TGTGCCAGCAGTATCCCGTTCACAGATACGCAGTATTTT; clone size: .; CDR3 length: 13; V gene: TRBV25-1; D gene: .; J gene: TRBJ2-3
CDR3 protein: CASSYVRDTTLYNSPLHF; CDR3 DNA: TGTGCCAGCAGCTACGTCCGGGACACTACCCTCTATAATTCACCCCTCCACTTT; clone size: .; CDR3 length: 18; V gene: TRBV3-1; D gene: .; J gene: TRBJ1-6
CDR3 protein: CASIPNKDEASSYNEQFF; CDR3 DNA: TGTGCCAGCATCCCAAATAAAGATGAGGCTAGCTCCTACAATGAGCAGTTCTTC; clone size: once; CDR3 length: 18; V gene: TRBV21-1; D gene: .; J gene: TRBJ2-1
CDR3 protein: CASSFGRGDNEQFF; CDR3 DNA: TGTGCCAGCAGTTTTGGCAGGGGTGACAATGAGCAGTTCTTC; clone size: many; CDR3 length: 14; V gene: TRBV27; D gene: .; J gene: TRBJ2-1
CDR3 protein: CSVVAQEQFSITYGYTF; CDR3 DNA: TGCAGCGTTGTCGCCCAAGAACAGTTCAGTATTACATATGGCTACACCTTC; clone size: .; CDR3 length: 17; V gene: TRBV29-1; D gene: .; J gene: TRBJ1-2
CDR3 protein: CASRDGSYNEQFF; CDR3 DNA: TGTGCCAGCAGGGACGGATCCTACAATGAGCAGTTCTTC; clone size: .; CDR3 length: 13; V gene: TRBV7-8; D gene: .; J gene: TRBJ2-1
CDR3 protein: CASSQDLESFQETQYF; CDR3 DNA: TGTGCCAGCAGCCAAGATCTGGAGTCTTTCCAAGAGACCCAGTACTTC; clone size: many; CDR3 length: 16; V gene: TRBV3-1; D gene: .; J gene: TRBJ2-5
CDR3 protein: CASSSRRGYEQYF; CDR3 DNA: TGTGCCAGCAGTTCCCGGAGGGGATACGAGCAGTACTTC; clone size: few; CDR3 length: 13; V gene: TRBV27; D gene: .; J gene: TRBJ2-7
CDR3 protein: CASRSPTEAFF; CDR3 DNA: TGTGCCTCCCGCAGTCCCACTGAAGCTTTCTTT; clone size: .; CDR3 length: 11; V gene: TRBV3-1; D gene: .; J gene: TRBJ1-1
CDR3 protein: CASSLLRHANTGELFF; CDR3 DNA: TGCGCCAGCAGCCTCCTCCGGCATGCGAACACCGGGGAGCTGTTTTTT; clone size: few; CDR3 length: 16; V gene: TRBV5-1; D gene: .; J gene: TRBJ2-2
CDR3 protein: CSARVQRGRRGRGYGYTF; CDR3 DNA: TGCAGTGCTAGAGTACAGCGGGGCCGAAGGGGGCGGGGGTATGGCTACACCTTC; clone size: .; CDR3 length: 18; V gene: TRBV20-1; D gene: TRBD1; J gene: TRBJ1-2
CDR3 protein: CASSPTLTGVNSSYNEQFF; CDR3 DNA: TGTGCCAGCAGCCCGACCCTGACGGGGGTGAACAGCTCCTACAATGAGCAGTTCTTC; clone size: .; CDR3 length: 19; V gene: TRBV7-9; D gene: .; J gene: TRBJ2-1
CDR3 protein: CSASAGESTDTQYF; CDR3 DNA: TGCAGCGCATCAGCGGGGGAGTCGACAGATACGCAGTATTTT; clone size: .; CDR3 length: 14; V gene: TRBV29-1; D gene: TRBD2; J gene: TRBJ2-3
CDR3 protein: CASSSPGGRLRSEQYF; CDR3 DNA: TGTGCCAGCAGTTCGCCCGGGGGTCGACTACGGAGTGAGCAGTACTTC; clone size: .; CDR3 length: 16; V gene: TRBV25-1; D gene: .; J gene: TRBJ2-5
CDR3 protein: CASSLAGGLTNQPQHF; CDR3 DNA: TGTGCCAGCAGCCTAGCGGGGGGGCTGACCAATCAGCCCCAGCATTTT; clone size: .; CDR3 length: 16; V gene: TRBV16; D gene: .; J gene: TRBJ1-5
CDR3 protein: CASANWEGTQYF; CDR3 DNA: TGTGCCAGCGCTAACTGGGAAGGGACGCAGTATTTT; clone size: many; CDR3 length: 12; V gene: TRBV12-3/TRBV12-4; D gene: .; J gene: TRBJ2-3
CDR3 protein: CASRPLPGLAGDRRSATNYEQYF; CDR3 DNA: TGTGCCAGCAGGCCTCTACCGGGACTAGCGGGAGACCGGCGATCCGCGACTAACTACGAGCAGTACTTC; clone size: .; CDR3 length: 23; V gene: TRBV6-2/TRBV6-3; D gene: TRBD2; J gene: TRBJ2-7
CDR3 protein: CATTPRRRRGLNTQYF; CDR3 DNA: TGTGCCACCACCCCACGGAGGAGAAGGGGTTTGAATACGCAGTATTTT; clone size: many; CDR3 length: 16; V gene: TRBV24-1; D gene: .; J gene: TRBJ2-3
CDR3 protein: CASSQGLVTDTQYF; CDR3 DNA: TGCGCCAGCAGCCAGGGACTTGTCACAGATACGCAGTATTTT; clone size: many; CDR3 length: 14; V gene: TRBV4-1; D gene: .; J gene: TRBJ2-3
CDR3 protein: CASRVRADAEYF; CDR3 DNA: TGTGCCAGCAGAGTAAGAGCAGATGCGGAATATTTT; clone size: .; CDR3 length: 12; V gene: TRBV12-3/TRBV12-4; D gene: .; J gene: TRBJ2-3
CDR3 protein: CASSQELVPPEQYF; CDR3 DNA: TGTGCCAGCAGCCAAGAACTAGTCCCCCCCGAGCAGTACTTC; clone size: few; CDR3 length: 14; V gene: TRBV4-2; D gene: .; J gene: TRBJ2-7
CDR3 protein: CSARQGAGNQPQHF; CDR3 DNA: TGCAGTGCTAGACAGGGGGCTGGCAATCAGCCCCAGCATTTT; clone size: .; CDR3 length: 14; V gene: TRBV20-1; D gene: TRBD1; J gene: TRBJ1-5
CDR3 protein: CAISTVDTGELFF; CDR3 DNA: TGTGCCATCAGCACGGTGGACACCGGGGAGCTGTTTTTT; clone size: .; CDR3 length: 13; V gene: TRBV10-3; D gene: .; J gene: TRBJ2-2
CDR3 protein: CASSWIAAPQETQYF; CDR3 DNA: TGCGCCAGCAGCTGGATTGCAGCACCCCAGGAGACCCAGTACTTC; clone size: .; CDR3 length: 15; V gene: TRBV5-1; D gene: .; J gene: TRBJ2-5
CDR3 protein: CASSSSRGLALYNEQFF; CDR3 DNA: TGTGCCAGCAGCTCATCTCGGGGCCTAGCCCTTTACAATGAGCAGTTCTTC; clone size: .; CDR3 length: 17; V gene: TRBV9; D gene: .; J gene: TRBJ2-1
CDR3 protein: CASSDGEAKEQFF; CDR3 DNA: TGTGCCAGCAGTGACGGTGAGGCGAAGGAGCAGTTCTTC; clone size: once; CDR3 length: 13; V gene: TRBV6-4; D gene: .; J gene: TRBJ2-1
CDR3 protein: CASSAGLAGGADTQYF; CDR3 DNA: TGTGCCAGCAGCGCCGGACTAGCGGGGGGTGCAGATACGCAGTATTTT; clone size: .; CDR3 length: 16; V gene: TRBV6-4; D gene: TRBD2; J gene: TRBJ2-3
CDR3 protein: CASSLYEQFF; CDR3 DNA: TGTGCCAGCAGTTTATATGAGCAGTTCTTC; clone size: many; CDR3 length: 10; V gene: TRBV12-3/TRBV12-4; D gene: .; J gene: TRBJ2-1
CDR3 protein: CASSQPTETQYF; CDR3 DNA: TGTGCCAGCAGCCAACCCACAGAGACCCAGTACTTC; clone size: .; CDR3 length: 12; V gene: TRBV4-2; D gene: .; J gene: TRBJ2-5
CDR3 protein: CASSLGPINEQFF; CDR3 DNA: TGCGCCAGCAGCTTAGGTCCCATTAATGAGCAGTTCTTC; clone size: many; CDR3 length: 13; V gene: TRBV5-1; D gene: .; J gene: TRBJ2-1
CDR3 protein: CSASGGVLETQYF; CDR3 DNA: TGCAGTGCTTCAGGGGGGGTATTAGAGACCCAGTACTTC; clone size: .; CDR3 length: 13; V gene: TRBV20-1; D gene: .; J gene: TRBJ2-5
CDR3 protein: CASSFRTSGPGELFF; CDR3 DNA: TGTGCCAGCAGCTTCCGAACTAGCGGTCCCGGGGAGCTGTTTTTT; clone size: .; CDR3 length: 15; V gene: TRBV11-2; D gene: TRBD2; J gene: TRBJ2-2
CDR3 protein: CASSWTGKPPTDTQNF; CDR3 DNA: TGTGCCAGCAGCTGGACGGGGAAGCCGCCCACAGATACGCAGAATTTT; clone size: .; CDR3 length: 16; V gene: TRBV5-6; D gene: .; J gene: TRBJ2-3
CDR3 protein: CASRDRSREQYF; CDR3 DNA: TGTGCCAGCAGGGACAGGAGCCGAGAGCAGTACTTC; clone size: .; CDR3 length: 12; V gene: TRBV2; D gene: TRBD1; J gene: TRBJ2-7
CDR3 protein: CASSKGLAGGVQYF; CDR3 DNA: TGCGCCAGCAGCAAGGGACTAGCGGGAGGAGTACAGTACTTC; clone size: .; CDR3 length: 14; V gene: TRBV5-1; D gene: TRBD2; J gene: TRBJ2-5
CDR3 protein: CSARGYREGYTF; CDR3 DNA: TGCAGTGCTAGAGGTTACAGGGAAGGCTACACCTTC; clone size: .; CDR3 length: 12; V gene: TRBV20-1; D gene: .; J gene: TRBJ1-2
CDR3 protein: CSARAQAGVETQYF; CDR3 DNA: TGCAGTGCTAGGGCCCAAGCAGGTGTTGAGACCCAGTACTTC; clone size: .; CDR3 length: 14; V gene: TRBV20-1; D gene: .; J gene: TRBJ2-5
CDR3 protein: CASSHAPSSNNEQFF; CDR3 DNA: TGTGCCAGCAGCCACGCCCCCTCATCTAACAATGAGCAGTTCTTC; clone size: few; CDR3 length: 15; V gene: TRBV7-3; D gene: .; J gene: TRBJ2-1
CDR3 protein: CASRQTESGTQYF; CDR3 DNA: TGTGCCAGCAGACAGACGGAGTCCGGGACCCAGTACTTC; clone size: many; CDR3 length: 13; V gene: TRBV12-3/TRBV12-4; D gene: .; J gene: TRBJ2-5
CDR3 protein: CASRDRGQGELFF; CDR3 DNA: TGTGCCAGCCGTGACAGGGGACAGGGGGAGCTGTTTTTT; clone size: .; CDR3 length: 13; V gene: TRBV7-9; D gene: TRBD1; J gene: TRBJ2-2
CDR3 protein: CASSVWDLITDTQYF; CDR3 DNA: TGTGCCAGCAGCGTTTGGGACTTGATCACAGATACGCAGTATTTT; clone size: many; CDR3 length: 15; V gene: TRBV9; D gene: .; J gene: TRBJ2-3
CDR3 protein: CAWSASGARLTGELFF; CDR3 DNA: TGTGCCTGGAGTGCATCAGGGGCAAGGTTAACCGGGGAGCTGTTTTTT; clone size: .; CDR3 length: 16; V gene: TRBV30; D gene: .; J gene: TRBJ2-2
CDR3 protein: CASSRLAGVDTQYF; CDR3 DNA: TGTGCCAGCAGTAGACTAGCGGGAGTAGATACGCAGTATTTT; clone size: many; CDR3 length: 14; V gene: TRBV12-3/TRBV12-4; D gene: TRBD2; J gene: TRBJ2-3
CDR3 protein: CSASPTGIQPQHF; CDR3 DNA: TGCAGTGCCTCGCCGACAGGGATTCAGCCCCAGCATTTT; clone size: .; CDR3 length: 13; V gene: TRBV20-1; D gene: TRBD1; J gene: TRBJ1-5
CDR3 protein: CSVAPFTNNSPLHF; CDR3 DNA: TGCAGTGTCGCCCCATTCACCAATAATTCACCCCTCCACTTT; clone size: .; CDR3 length: 14; V gene: TRBV20-1; D gene: .; J gene: TRBJ1-6
CDR3 protein: CASSGTSGVGNIQYF; CDR3 DNA: TGCGCCAGCAGCGGAACGTCAGGGGTCGGAAACATTCAGTACTTC; clone size: .; CDR3 length: 15; V gene: TRBV5-1; D gene: .; J gene: TRBJ2-4
CDR3 protein: CASSNGKRDGHSYEQYF; CDR3 DNA: TGCGCCAGCAGCAATGGTAAGAGGGACGGACACTCCTACGAGCAGTACTTC; clone size: .; CDR3 length: 17; V gene: TRBV5-1; D gene: .; J gene: TRBJ2-7
CDR3 protein: CASSPDRDFGYTF; CDR3 DNA: TGTGCCAGCTCTCCGGACAGGGATTTTGGCTACACCTTC; clone size: .; CDR3 length: 13; V gene: TRBV18; D gene: TRBD1; J gene: TRBJ1-2
CDR3 protein: CVSSPFRTDTQYF; CDR3 DNA: TGTGTCAGCTCACCATTTCGCACAGATACGCAGTATTTT; clone size: .; CDR3 length: 13; V gene: TRBV18; D gene: .; J gene: TRBJ2-3
CDR3 protein: CASREAGNKGQFF; CDR3 DNA: TGTGCCAGCAGGGAGGCGGGTAACAAGGGGCAGTTCTTC; clone size: .; CDR3 length: 13; V gene: TRBV11-2; D gene: .; J gene: TRBJ2-1